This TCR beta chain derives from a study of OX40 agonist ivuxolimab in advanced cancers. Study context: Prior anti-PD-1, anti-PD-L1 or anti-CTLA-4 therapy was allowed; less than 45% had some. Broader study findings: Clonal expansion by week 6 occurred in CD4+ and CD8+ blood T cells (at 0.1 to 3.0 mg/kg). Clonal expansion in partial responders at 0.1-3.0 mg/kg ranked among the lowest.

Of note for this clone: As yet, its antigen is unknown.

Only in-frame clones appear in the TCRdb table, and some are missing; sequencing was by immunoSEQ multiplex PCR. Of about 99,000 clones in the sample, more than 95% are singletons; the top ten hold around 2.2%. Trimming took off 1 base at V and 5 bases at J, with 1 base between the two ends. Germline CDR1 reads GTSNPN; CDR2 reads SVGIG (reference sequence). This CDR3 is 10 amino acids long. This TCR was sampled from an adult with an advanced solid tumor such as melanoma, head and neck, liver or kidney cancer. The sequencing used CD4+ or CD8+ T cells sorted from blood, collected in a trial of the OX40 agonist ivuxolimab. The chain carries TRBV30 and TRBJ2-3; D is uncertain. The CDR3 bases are TGTGCCTGGAGTGGAGATACGCAGTATTTT. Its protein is CAWSGDTQYF.